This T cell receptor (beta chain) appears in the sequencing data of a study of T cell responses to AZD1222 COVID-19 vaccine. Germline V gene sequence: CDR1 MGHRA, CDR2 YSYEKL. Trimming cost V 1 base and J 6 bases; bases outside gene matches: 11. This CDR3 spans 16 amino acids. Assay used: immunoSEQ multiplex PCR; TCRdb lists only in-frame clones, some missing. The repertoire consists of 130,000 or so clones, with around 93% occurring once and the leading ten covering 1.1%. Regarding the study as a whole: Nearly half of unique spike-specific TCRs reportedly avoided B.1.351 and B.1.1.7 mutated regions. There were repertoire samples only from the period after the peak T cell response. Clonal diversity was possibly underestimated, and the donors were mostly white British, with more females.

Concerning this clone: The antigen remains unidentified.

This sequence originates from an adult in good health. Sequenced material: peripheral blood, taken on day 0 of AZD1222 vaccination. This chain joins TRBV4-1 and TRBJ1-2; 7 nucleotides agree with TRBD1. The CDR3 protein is CASSQVITGASHGYTF. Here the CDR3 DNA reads TGCGCCAGCAGCCAAGTAATCACAGGGGCGAGTCATGGCTACACCTTC.